This T cell receptor (beta chain) was identified during a study of shared clonotypes between healthy human individuals. Study-level information: Plates per donor: three CD4 naive, three CD4 memory, two CD8 naive, one CD8 memory. General study points: Estimated richness values were generally larger in naive subsets than in memory subsets. Some naive CD4 clonotypes, approximately 4.5%, turned up in common across a handful of donors. Non-shared clonotypes had lower generation probabilities than those shared by all four donors.

Some clones are missing from TCRdb's copy, which holds only in-frame ones; the method was immunoSEQ multiplex PCR. Of about 1,900,000 clones in the sample, about 95% were seen once. In the case of this clone: What it binds is unknown.

It was CD45RO-negative cells, positively selected for CCR7, that made up naive CD8 cells, with terminally differentiated effector memory CD45RA+ cells excluded. Deletions cut 4 bases from V and 2 bases from J, with 12 bases between. CDR1 is MGHRA, CDR2 YSYEKL, per germline. This CDR3 has 14 amino acids. The source of this sequence is a man aged 18 to 30 in good health. The sequencing sample was made of naive CD8+ T cells sorted from blood. This rearrangement joins TRBV4-1 to TRBJ2-7, with a weak D call TRBD2 (6 bases). CDR3 sequence reads: CASSLPGGTYEQYF. The CDR3 bases are TGCGCCAGCAGCCTGCCCGGGGGAACCTACGAGCAGTACTTC.